This TCR beta chain comes out of a study of Graves' ophthalmopathy and Graves' hyperthyroidism. In this sample, this clonotype turned up many times. Scientists amplified the TCR beta CDR3 regions from RNA transcripts. Amplification began with first-round RT-PCR using HTBI primers, then second-round multiplex PCR was performed. Each CDR3 protein is one row after TCRdb ran MiXCR on the multiplex PCR reads. Here the sample spans some 520,000 distinct CDR3 sequences, 13% to 15% being singletons. This CDR3 spans 13 amino acids. Germline loops: CDR1 DFQATT, CDR2 SNEGSKA (reference sequence). Trimming cost V 7 bases and J 1 base, with 14 bases left between them.

V gene TRBV20-1 combines with J gene TRBJ2-7; no clear D. The receptor was derived from a woman aged 30 to 39 with Graves' ophthalmopathy. Sequencing was performed on blood. The CDR3, as DNA: TGCAGTGTGGGTGGCAGGTCGTCCTACGAGCAGTACTTC. The encoded protein is CSVGGRSSYEQYF.